This passage covers 8 T cell receptor beta chains from one sample sequenced in a study of CXCR3-negative and CXCR3-positive naive CD8 T cells. Libraries of TRB cDNA were made by 5' RACE and carried UMIs. TCRdb re-called the 5' RACE reads; one entry per CDR3 protein, DNA not given. The table counts roughly 90,000 distinct CDR3 sequences; around 1.7% lies in the top ten. What was sequenced was naive CXCR3- CD8+ T cells from blood. As to subset: CD45RO-CCR7+CD27+CD95- naive CD8+ T cells lacking CXCR3 (TNR3-). The receptors come from a human donor in good health. Some clones in this sample may be carry-over from other donors' samples.

The chain has TRBV29-1 and TRBJ2-3; TCRdb picks TRBD1, but there is no DNA to check that call. Germline V gene sequence: CDR1 SQVTM, CDR2 ANQGSEA. The CDR3 is 14 residues long. CDR3 region: CSVVLAGGADTQYF.

This chain connects TRBV5-1 to TRBJ2-7; TCRdb's D call, TRBD2, is unchecked because there is no DNA. Germline V gene data show CDR1 as SGHRS and CDR2 as YFSETQ. The CDR3 spans 15 residues. The CDR3 loop reads CASSLTSANSYEQYF.

This chain joins TRBV29-1 and TRBJ2-1; the D gene TCRdb calls, TRBD1, cannot be checked with no DNA. This CDR3 is built from 18 residues. Germline values: CDR1 SQVTM, CDR2 ANQGSEA. CDR3 loop: CSVETIELTGDYYNEQFF.

The rearrangement joins TRBV29-1 to TRBJ2-7; TCRdb picks TRBD2, but there is no DNA to check that call. The CDR3 length is 14 residues. Germline-derived CDR1 and CDR2 are SQVTM and ANQGSEA. CDR3 residues: CSVGLEGAPYEQYF.

CDR3 in amino acids: CSVEVVALNTEAFF. This sequence joins TRBV29-1 and TRBJ1-1. From germline, CDR1 is SQVTM and CDR2 ANQGSEA. The CDR3 loop spans 14 amino acids.

The rearrangement joins TRBV28 to TRBJ2-5; absent DNA, TCRdb's TRBD1 call cannot be checked. Germline V CDR1 and CDR2: MDHEN, SYDVKM. CDR3 length equals 13 residues. The CDR3 protein is CASQGQGQETQYF.

CDR3 in amino acids: CATSDSGQDSYEQYF. The chain is built from TRBV24-1 and TRBJ2-7; the D gene TCRdb calls, TRBD1, cannot be checked with no DNA. The germline CDR1 and CDR2 sequences are KGHDR and SFDVKD. This CDR3 spans 15 amino acids.

The V and J genes are TRBV4-3 and TRBJ2-1; TCRdb names TRBD2, which stays unverified in the absence of DNA. Germline lookup yields CDR1 LGHNA and CDR2 YSLEER. This CDR3 is built from 17 residues. This CDR3 reads CASSQGRTSGVGNEQFF.